The clone carrying this TCR beta chain showed up just once. Its matching antigen is unknown. V lost 2 bases and J 0 bases, leaving 5 bases between the germline ends. This CDR3 spans 14 amino acids. CDR1 and CDR2 from the germline V gene are MNHEY and SMNVEV (reference sequence). Clones were sequenced by immunoSEQ multiplex PCR, and TCRdb holds only the in-frame ones, with some missing. The sample includes about 72,000 clones, approximately 88% of them seen just once. The data belong to a study of T cells in localized non-small cell lung cancer. Study-level findings and limits: It remains possible that heterogeneity exists, since only one tumor region was sequenced. In uninvolved adjacent lung, T cell clonality reached its highest value, exceeding tumor. Elevated blood T cell density was associated with longer overall survival. When the top 100 tumor clones were examined, a median around 61 of them also appeared in the adjacent lung, which was paired and uninvolved.

The chain joins TRBV27 to TRBJ1-5; D not certain. The TCR originated in a female donor at least 60 years old with stage I lung adenocarcinoma. The sample in question was peripheral blood, obtained before any cancer treatment. CDR3 sequence (DNA): TGTGCCAGCAGTTTAATCAATAGCAATCAGCCCCAGCATTTT. It specifies CASSLINSNQPQHF.